This is a list of T cell receptor beta chains from one sample in a study of T cells after yellow fever vaccination. MiXCR was run by TCRdb on the 5' RACE reads, yielding one entry per CDR3 protein. The sample shows around 550,000 distinct CDR3 sequences, 15% to 20% of them seen only once. Sample: PBMCs, taken 15 days after the yellow fever booster vaccination. All receptors come from a man aged 25-45 years who received the YFV17D yellow fever vaccine. The CDR3 runs from the conserved cysteine through the conserved F or W. The D gene is left open where the match is weak. Clone sizes are given selectively: once, few, many, or a class where the clone is expanded.

CDR3 protein	CDR3 DNA	clone size	V gene	J gene	D gene
CASSFQITGNTEAFF	TGTGCCAGCAGTTTTCAGATAACGGGGAACACTGAAGCTTTCTTT	NA	TRBV7-9	TRBJ1-1	NA
CSARLSGPLNTGELFF	TGCAGTGCCCGCTTGTCCGGACCACTGAACACCGGGGAGCTGTTTTTT	many	TRBV20-1	TRBJ2-2	NA
CASSFMKGSHGYTF	TGTGCCAGCAGTTTCATGAAAGGGAGTCATGGCTACACCTTC	NA	TRBV12-3/TRBV12-4	TRBJ1-2	NA
CASSVNLGGINEQYF	TGTGCCAGCAGCGTAAATCTGGGCGGGATAAACGAGCAGTACTTC	few	TRBV9	TRBJ2-7	NA
CASSFSLKPPYEQYF	TGTGCCAGCAGCTTCTCCCTTAAGCCCCCCTACGAGCAGTACTTC	NA	TRBV7-9	TRBJ2-7	NA
CASSLHQGGNYGYTF	TGTGCCAGCAGTTTACACCAGGGCGGCAACTATGGCTACACCTTC	NA	TRBV27	TRBJ1-2	NA
CASGGGAGANVLTF	TGCGCCAGCGGGGGCGGGGCTGGGGCCAACGTCCTGACTTTC	NA	TRBV10-2	TRBJ2-6	NA
CASSFTPRDEQYF	TGTGCCAGCAGCTTCACCCCTCGGGACGAGCAGTACTTC	few	TRBV7-3	TRBJ2-7	NA
CASSLSSGGRETQYF	TGCGCCAGCAGTCTCTCTTCGGGAGGGCGGGAGACCCAGTACTTC	few	TRBV5-1	TRBJ2-5	TRBD2
CASSQKKTSGTYNEQFF	TGCGCCAGCAGCCAAAAAAAGACTAGCGGGACCTACAATGAGCAGTTCTTC	NA	TRBV5-1	TRBJ2-1	TRBD2
CATSDSAEHTDTQYF	TGTGCCACCAGTGATTCGGCTGAACACACAGATACGCAGTATTTT	NA	TRBV24-1	TRBJ2-3	NA
CSARDKSGSSDEQYF	TGCAGTGCTAGGGATAAAAGCGGGTCTAGTGACGAGCAGTACTTC	NA	TRBV20-1	TRBJ2-7	NA
CASSPGQGIGEQYF	TGTGCCAGCAGCCCAGGACAGGGGATCGGCGAGCAGTACTTC	NA	TRBV3-1	TRBJ2-7	TRBD1
CASSSPGDYPSTEAFF	TGTGCCAGCAGTTCGCCAGGGGATTATCCGAGCACTGAAGCTTTCTTT	NA	TRBV6-5	TRBJ1-1	NA
CASSQDRLTGANVLTF	TGCGCCAGCAGCCAAGATAGACTAACTGGGGCCAACGTCCTGACTTTC	NA	TRBV4-3	TRBJ2-6	NA
CASSEGRGSQETQYF	TGTGCCAGCAGTGAGGGTAGGGGGTCCCAAGAGACCCAGTACTTC	NA	TRBV2	TRBJ2-5	NA
CASSQGLLGEQYF	TGCGCCAGCAGCCAAGGCCTCCTGGGCGAGCAGTACTTC	few	TRBV4-3	TRBJ2-7	NA
CASSLQTEYNEQFF	TGTGCCAGCAGCCTACAGACAGAGTACAATGAGCAGTTCTTC	NA	TRBV5-8	TRBJ2-1	NA
CASGMGVSQPQHF	TGTGCCAGCGGTATGGGCGTATCGCAGCCCCAGCATTTT	NA	TRBV27	TRBJ1-5	NA
CSAIRTSGSPDTQYF	TGCAGTGCTATCCGGACTAGCGGGAGTCCAGATACGCAGTATTTT	NA	TRBV20-1	TRBJ2-3	TRBD2
CATSRAGQSPYEQYF	TGTGCCACCAGCAGAGCGGGACAGAGTCCCTACGAGCAGTACTTC	NA	TRBV15	TRBJ2-7	TRBD1
CASSQFNEQFF	TGTGCCAGCAGCCAGTTCAATGAGCAGTTCTTC	many	TRBV7-2	TRBJ2-1	NA
CASSITGAGRPYF	TGTGCCAGCAGTATCACAGGGGCAGGACGGCCGTACTTC	few	TRBV6-1	TRBJ2-5	TRBD1
CASSLTDPWREKLFF	TGTGCCAGCAGTTTAACGGATCCCTGGAGGGAAAAACTGTTTTTT	NA	TRBV27	TRBJ1-4	NA
CASSYSDYQLHNEQFF	TGTGCCAGCAGTTACTCGGACTACCAACTTCACAATGAGCAGTTCTTC	NA	TRBV6-5	TRBJ2-1	NA
CASSLELIEQETQYF	TGTGCCAGCAGTTTAGAGCTAATAGAACAAGAGACCCAGTACTTC	few	TRBV12-3/TRBV12-4	TRBJ2-5	NA
CASSQAGAGMREQYF	TGTGCCAGCAGCCAAGCGGGCGCAGGGATGCGCGAGCAGTACTTC	NA	TRBV3-1	TRBJ2-7	NA
CASSSTGQDNYEQYF	TGTGCCAGCAGCTCTACTGGACAGGACAACTACGAGCAGTACTTC	NA	TRBV7-2	TRBJ2-7	TRBD1
CASSSLWGREETQYF	TGTGCCAGCAGTTCTCTATGGGGGCGCGAGGAGACCCAGTACTTC	NA	TRBV27	TRBJ2-5	NA
CASSPGTSTSTDTQYF	TGTGCCAGCAGCCCTGGGACAAGTACTAGCACAGATACGCAGTATTTT	few	TRBV11-3	TRBJ2-3	NA
CASSVYSSTDTQYF	TGTGCCAGCAGCGTCTACTCCAGCACAGATACGCAGTATTTT	NA	TRBV9	TRBJ2-3	NA
CASSGKGGGRAFF	TGTGCCAGCAGTGGTAAGGGAGGAGGGCGAGCTTTCTTT	few	TRBV6-4	TRBJ1-1	NA
CAISVRPGEASGRMDIQYF	TGTGCCATCAGTGTAAGGCCAGGGGAGGCTAGCGGGAGGATGGACATTCAGTACTTC	many	TRBV10-3	TRBJ2-4	TRBD2
CASSSGSRGETQYF	TGTGCCAGCAGTTCCGGGTCCCGCGGGGAGACCCAGTACTTC	NA	TRBV7-9	TRBJ2-5	NA
CSASSHRDYEQYF	TGCAGTGCTAGCTCCCACAGGGACTACGAGCAGTACTTC	NA	TRBV20-1	TRBJ2-7	NA
CASSSPGFNSYEQYF	TGTGCCAGCAGCTCACCTGGGTTTAATAGCTACGAGCAGTACTTC	few	TRBV7-2	TRBJ2-7	NA
CASSKATETMNTEAFF	TGTGCCAGCAGCAAAGCGACAGAGACTATGAACACTGAAGCTTTCTTT	few	TRBV21-1	TRBJ1-1	NA